A single sample is the source of the 16 T cell receptor beta chains below, sequenced in a study of cytomegalovirus exposure and HLA in healthy donors. 60 Vbeta and 13 Jbeta primers were used in PCR. Clones were sequenced by immunoSEQ multiplex PCR, and TCRdb holds only the in-frame ones, with some missing. The data show roughly 100,000 clones, 81% seen once. Sequenced: PBMCs. These receptors were obtained from a human donor in good health.

This clone was detected a few times. The chain uses TRBV28 and TRBJ1-1; D is possibly TRBD1 (5 bases). Per germline, CDR1 MDHEN and CDR2 SYDVKM. CDR3 length equals 14 residues. Trimming cost V 5 bases and J 1 base, with 11 bases left between them. CDR3 DNA sequence: TGTGCCAGCAGTCCACAGGTGAGGAACACTGAAGCTTTCTTT. Protein product: CASSPQVRNTEAFF. Looking up the rest from reference TRBV28 and TRBJ1-1 gives the full variable domain: DVKVTQSSRYLVKRTGEKVFLECVQDMDHENMFWYRQDPGLGLRLIYFSYDVKMKEKGDIPEGYSVSREKKERFSLILESASTNQTSMYLCASSPQVRNTEAFFGQGTRLTVV.

V is TRBV12-5 and J is TRBJ2-1; D remains unclear. The CDR3 has 13 amino acids. Per germline, CDR1 LGHNT and CDR2 FRNRAP. V dropped 1 base and J dropped 5 bases, with 6 bases sitting between them. CDR3 sequence reads: CASGLGRNNEQFF. DNA for the CDR3: TGTGCTAGTGGTTTGGGCAGGAACAATGAGCAGTTCTTC.

This clone was counted only a few times. The genes are TRBV7-9 and TRBJ2-2; D is possibly TRBD2 (6 bases). Trimming took 0 bases from V and 4 from J, leaving 15 bases between them. Germline V lookup: CDR1 SEHNR, CDR2 FQNEAQ (reference sequence). The CDR3 sequence is 17 residues long. CDR3 bases: TGTGCCAGCAGCTTAGCTCGGGAGCGGAAGACCACCGGGGAGCTGTTTTTT. Its protein product is CASSLARERKTTGELFF.

This clone was observed once. V gene TRBV6-4 combines with J gene TRBJ1-5; 9 bases agree with TRBD1. The V segment lost 4 bases and the J segment 0 bases; nucleotides outside the gene matches: 13. Germline CDR1 reads MRHNA; CDR2 reads SNTAGT. This CDR3 spans 19 amino acids. The CDR3 protein is CASSVSEGQGPYSNQPQHF. The CDR3 DNA is TGTGCCAGCAGTGTTAGTGAGGGACAGGGACCTTATAGCAATCAGCCCCAGCATTTT.

The rearrangement joins TRBV4-2 to TRBJ2-3; 10 bases match TRBD2. The CDR3 length is 19 residues. The junction had 9 bases not matched to a gene; V was cut back by 0 bases and J by 0 bases. Per the germline V gene, CDR1 is LGHNA and CDR2 is YNFKEQ. The CDR3 protein is CASSQESPSGGASTDTQYF. The CDR3 DNA is TGTGCCAGCAGCCAAGAGTCGCCTAGCGGGGGAGCTAGCACAGATACGCAGTATTTT.

V and J are TRBV4-3 and TRBJ2-7; 7 bases map to TRBD2. Trimming removed 1 base from V and 7 bases from J; junction bases left unmatched: 10. This CDR3 is 15 amino acids long. Germline V gene lookup returns CDR1 LGHNA and CDR2 YSLEER. CDR3 sequence reads: CASSQAAQGAGEQYF. CDR3 bases: TGCGCCAGCAGCCAAGCAGCCCAGGGAGCGGGGGAGCAGTACTTC.

The V and J genes are TRBV7-9 and TRBJ1-4; 8 bases are a match to TRBD1. This CDR3 spans 17 amino acids. V shed 5 bases, J shed 0 bases, and the junction held 8 bases outside the gene matches. The germline V gene has CDR1 SEHNR and CDR2 FQNEAQ (reference sequence). This CDR3 is CASSPHRGAATNEKLFF. The CDR3 bases are TGTGCCAGCAGCCCCCACAGGGGGGCCGCAACTAATGAAAAACTGTTTTTT.

This clone was counted a single time. The V call is TRBV5-1, the J call TRBJ2-3, with TRBD2 identical over 11 bases. The V gene's germline CDR1 is SGHRS and CDR2 YFSETQ. This CDR3 region has 15 residues. J was trimmed by 3 bases and V by 5 bases; bases with no gene match: 5. This CDR3 is CASSMASGGTDTQYF. The CDR3 DNA reads as TGCGCCAGCAGTATGGCTAGCGGGGGGACAGATACGCAGTATTTT.

This sequence joins TRBV5-1 and TRBJ1-1; D is undetermined. Germline lookup yields CDR1 SGHRS and CDR2 YFSETQ. This CDR3 comprises 14 residues. V lost 2 bases and J lost 0, with 8 bases in between. DNA of the CDR3: TGCGCCAGCAGCTTACAGCCTATGAACACTGAAGCTTTCTTT. Translating gives CASSLQPMNTEAFF.

This clone appeared a few times. V usage is TRBV7-6 and J usage is TRBJ1-1; 7 positions agree with TRBD1. This CDR3 is built from 15 residues. V shed 5 bases and J 1 base; nucleotides not matched to a gene: 7. Germline V gene data show CDR1 as SGHVS and CDR2 as FNYEAQ. The CDR3 loop reads CASSRQGLGNTEAFF. CDR3 nucleotides: TGTGCCAGCAGCCGACAGGGTTTGGGGAACACTGAAGCTTTCTTT.

CDR3 sequence: CASSSFQGADEQYF. DNA of the CDR3: TGCGCCAGCAGCAGTTTTCAGGGTGCAGACGAGCAGTACTTC. The chain is built from TRBV5-1 and TRBJ2-7; D is perhaps TRBD1 (5 bases). The CDR3 consists of 14 residues. The germline V and J ends were trimmed by 4 bases and 5 bases, with 16 bases remaining between them. CDR1 is SGHRS and CDR2 is YFSETQ in the germline V gene.

The V gene is TRBV7-2, the J gene TRBJ2-6; unclear D gene. There are 16 residues in the CDR3. Per the germline V gene, CDR1 is SGHTA and CDR2 is FQGNSA. The V end lost 1 base, the J end lost 0 bases, and 7 bases lay between the germline ends. As DNA, the CDR3 is TGTGCCAGCAGCTTAGAAGTGAGCTCTGGGGCCAACGTCCTGACTTTC. Protein product: CASSLEVSSGANVLTF.

The J gene is TRBJ2-7, the V gene TRBV5-6; D not resolved. The V gene lost 2 bases and the J gene lost 1 base, with 7 bases spanning the gap. CDR3 length equals 13 residues. Germline V gene data show CDR1 as SGHDT and CDR2 as YYEEEE. The CDR3 coding sequence is TGTGCCAGCAGCTTCGGTCGGTCCTACGAGCAGTACTTC. Protein: CASSFGRSYEQYF.

This chain connects TRBV7-9 to TRBJ1-2; D unresolved. Trimming took off 1 base at V and 4 bases at J, with 4 bases between the two ends. The CDR3 is made up of 12 amino acids. Per germline, CDR1 SEHNR and CDR2 FQNEAQ (reference sequence). The CDR3 loop is CASSLGLYGYTF. The CDR3 DNA reads as TGTGCCAGCAGCTTAGGGCTCTATGGCTACACCTTC.

The rearrangement uses TRBV19 and TRBJ1-5; 8 bases align to TRBD1. The CDR3 has 18 amino acids. Germline assignment: CDR1 LNHDA and CDR2 SQIVND (reference sequence). The ends lost 3 bases at V and 4 bases at J; junction bases unmatched: 14. CDR3 amino acids: CASSIPERTGIRNQPQHF. The DNA of the CDR3 is TGTGCCAGTAGTATTCCGGAAAGGACAGGGATCAGGAATCAGCCCCAGCATTTT.

The rearrangement joins TRBV30 to TRBJ2-7; D perhaps matches TRBD2 (6 bases). Trimming left V 3 bases short and J 0 bases short, with 9 bases between. The CDR3 runs 13 residues. CDR1 is GTSNPN and CDR2 is SVGIG in the germline V gene (reference sequence). The CDR3 sequence: CAWSRGFSYEQYF. The CDR3 bases are TGTGCCTGGAGCCGGGGGTTCTCCTACGAGCAGTACTTC.